These T cell receptor beta chains were read from a single sample in a study of beta chain features in type 1 diabetes. Sequencing used immunoSEQ multiplex PCR; TCRdb keeps in-frame clones, though not all of them. The sample gives a few hundred thousand clones, approximately 12% of which show up once; nearly 0.015% is in the top ten. Sequenced sample: naive CD4+ T cells from blood. The receptors were gathered from a woman between 18 and 30 years old with type 1 diabetes. Each CDR3 is given with its conserved first and last residue. A D gene is named only where the DNA matches it firmly. Clone size is shown for a subset of rows, as once, few, many or a class of expanded clone.

>TRBV7-3|few|-|TRBJ1-1
CASSSQGNTEAFF
TGTGCCAGCAGCTCACAGGGGAACACTGAAGCTTTCTTT
>TRBV29-1|few|-|TRBJ2-7
CSVGSHGTYEQYF
TGCAGCGTTGGTTCCCACGGTACGTACGAGCAGTACTTC
>TRBV28|-|-|TRBJ1-1
CASSGDPYTEAFF
TGTGCCAGCAGTGGAGATCCTTACACTGAAGCTTTCTTT
>TRBV10-3|-|-|TRBJ1-1
CAISESDGRNTEAFF
TGTGCCATCAGTGAGTCGGACGGGAGGAACACTGAAGCTTTCTTT
>TRBV19|few|-|TRBJ1-4
CASSIDWTAEKLFF
TGTGCCAGTAGTATAGATTGGACAGCGGAAAAACTGTTTTTT
>TRBV29-1|few|-|TRBJ1-2
CSVETGNYGYTF
TGCAGCGTCGAAACAGGGAACTATGGCTACACCTTC
>TRBV30|few|-|TRBJ1-2
CAWNQQAYGYTF
TGTGCCTGGAATCAACAGGCGTATGGCTACACCTTC
>TRBV12-5|-|-|TRBJ1-4
CASGLGSTGLYF
TGTGCTAGTGGTTTAGGTTCGACAGGTCTCTATTTT
>TRBV29-1|-|TRBD1|TRBJ1-2
CSVAEMTGGDYGYTF
TGCAGCGTGGCAGAGATGACAGGGGGCGACTATGGCTACACCTTC
>TRBV28|few|TRBD2|TRBJ2-1
CATLSSGMDYNEQFF
TGTGCCACCCTATCTAGCGGGATGGATTACAATGAGCAGTTCTTC
>TRBV20-1|-|-|TRBJ1-1
CSARLNTEAFF
TGCAGTGCCCGACTTAACACTGAAGCTTTCTTT
>TRBV25-1|few|-|TRBJ2-6
CASHEGGAGANVLTF
TGTGCCAGCCATGAGGGGGGGGCTGGGGCCAACGTCCTGACTTTC
>TRBV10-3|few|TRBD2|TRBJ2-4
CAISAREGSDIQYF
TGTGCCATCAGCGCTAGGGAGGGTTCTGACATTCAGTACTTC
>TRBV18|-|-|TRBJ1-5
CASSPSGQNQPQHF
TGTGCCAGCTCACCAAGCGGACAGAATCAGCCCCAGCATTTT
>TRBV30|few|TRBD2|TRBJ2-5
CAWTGRRQETQYF
TGTGCCTGGACCGGGAGGCGGCAAGAGACCCAGTACTTC
>TRBV9|-|-|TRBJ2-1
CASSPTPYNEQFF
TGTGCCAGCAGCCCTACTCCTTACAATGAGCAGTTCTTC
>TRBV5-1|-|TRBD1|TRBJ2-2
CASSLARGHPGELFF
TGCGCCAGCAGCTTGGCCAGGGGGCATCCCGGGGAGCTGTTTTTT
>TRBV5-4|few|-|TRBJ2-3
CASSLRAGSTDTQYF
TGTGCCAGCAGCTTAAGAGCCGGTAGCACAGATACGCAGTATTTT
>TRBV6-1|once|-|TRBJ1-1
CASSSDRGAEAFF
TGTGCCAGCAGTTCTGACAGAGGCGCTGAAGCTTTCTTT
>TRBV7-3|-|TRBD2|TRBJ2-2
CASSLGTSSTGELFF
TGTGCCAGCAGCTTAGGGACTAGCAGCACCGGGGAGCTGTTTTTT
>TRBV7-8|-|TRBD2|TRBJ2-1
CASSNPSGGNYNEQFF
TGTGCCAGCAGCAACCCTAGCGGGGGGAACTACAATGAGCAGTTCTTC
>TRBV30|-|-|TRBJ2-1
CAWTRDWGNYEQFF
TGTGCCTGGACCCGGGACTGGGGCAACTATGAGCAGTTCTTC
>TRBV7-6|-|TRBD2|TRBJ2-1
CASSSLAGDSYNEQFF
TGTGCCAGCAGCTCACTAGCGGGAGACAGTTACAATGAGCAGTTCTTC
>TRBV21-1|-|-|TRBJ1-5
CASSKAPRRDRGNQPQHF
TGTGCCAGCAGCAAAGCCCCGAGAAGGGACAGGGGCAATCAGCCCCAGCATTTT
>TRBV5-4|few|-|TRBJ2-7
CASSSGGNLDEQYF
TGTGCCAGCAGCTCCGGAGGGAACCTCGACGAGCAGTACTTC
>TRBV7-2|-|TRBD2|TRBJ2-1
CASASGRFSYNEQFF
TGTGCCAGCGCTAGCGGGAGGTTCTCCTACAATGAGCAGTTCTTC
>TRBV30|few|TRBD1|TRBJ1-4
CAWSTGQGFEKLFF
TGTGCCTGGAGCACGGGACAGGGTTTTGAAAAACTGTTTTTT
>TRBV30|few|-|TRBJ1-2
CAWSPGYQNYGYTF
TGTGCCTGGAGTCCGGGGTACCAGAACTATGGCTACACCTTC
>TRBV6-5|few|-|TRBJ2-3
CASSLSGHTDTQYF
TGTGCCAGCAGTCTTAGCGGACACACAGATACGCAGTATTTT
>TRBV2|-|TRBD1|TRBJ2-2
CASSGQGATGELFF
TGTGCCAGCAGTGGACAGGGGGCGACCGGGGAGCTGTTTTTT
>TRBV14|few|-|TRBJ2-1
CASSQTDAGNNEQFF
TGTGCCAGCAGCCAAACTGACGCGGGGAATAATGAGCAGTTCTTC
>TRBV19|-|TRBD1|TRBJ1-1
CASSLDRDTEAFF
TGTGCCAGTAGCCTGGACAGGGACACTGAAGCTTTCTTT
>TRBV6-5|-|-|TRBJ2-2
CASSHPGTGELFF
TGTGCCAGCAGCCACCCGGGGACCGGGGAGCTGTTTTTT
>TRBV18|few|-|TRBJ2-5
CASSPPNREETQYF
TGTGCCAGCTCACCACCTAACAGGGAAGAGACCCAGTACTTC
>TRBV6-1|few|-|TRBJ1-2
CASSEWTTNYGYTF
TGTGCCAGCAGTGAATGGACAACAAACTATGGCTACACCTTC
>TRBV5-1|-|TRBD2|TRBJ2-1
CASSSGTSGDRWQFF
TGCGCCAGCAGCTCAGGGACTAGCGGGGACCGGTGGCAGTTCTTC
>TRBV7-9|-|TRBD1|TRBJ2-7
CASSLTGLYHEQYF
TGTGCCAGCAGCTTGACAGGGCTCTATCACGAGCAGTACTTC
>TRBV5-1|-|-|TRBJ2-3
CASSLGSGDTQYF
TGCGCCAGCAGCTTGGGTAGCGGAGATACGCAGTATTTT
>TRBV7-2|few|-|TRBJ2-5
CASSPLGEGGEQYF
TGTGCCAGCAGCCCCCTAGGGGAAGGGGGTGAGCAGTACTTC
>TRBV27|-|-|TRBJ2-1
CASSTGSNEQFF
TGTGCCAGCAGTACAGGGAGCAATGAGCAGTTCTTC
>TRBV4-2|-|-|TRBJ1-5
CASSQVLTGFSNQPQHF
TGTGCCAGCAGCCAAGTCTTGACGGGGTTTAGCAATCAGCCCCAGCATTTT
>TRBV28|-|TRBD1|TRBJ2-1
CASSFDQPGQGVNEQFF
TGTGCCAGCAGTTTCGATCAACCGGGACAGGGAGTCAATGAGCAGTTCTTC
>TRBV1|-|-|TRBJ1-4
CTSSHRPLDTNEKLFF
TGCACCAGCAGCCACCGGCCTCTAGATACTAATGAAAAACTGTTTTTT
>TRBV29-1|-|TRBD2|TRBJ2-1
CSVSPRGGSDPRNNEQFF
TGCAGCGTTAGCCCTCGGGGCGGGAGCGACCCCCGGAACAATGAGCAGTTCTTC
>TRBV15|-|TRBD2|TRBJ2-3
CATSRAWTSGSTDTQYF
TGTGCCACCAGCAGAGCCTGGACTAGCGGGAGCACAGATACGCAGTATTTT